The TCR beta chain described here comes from a study of T cells in Graves' hyperthyroidism and ophthalmopathy. Amplification yielded TCR beta CDR3 regions, with RNA transcripts as the source. The TCR CDR3 first-round RT-PCR relied on the HTBI primer set. TCRdb independently ran MiXCR on the multiplex PCR reads; one entry per CDR3 protein. The sample consists of hundreds of thousands of distinct CDR3 sequences, 38% of them appearing once. This clonotype was detected many times. Trimming removed 7 bases from V and 2 bases from J; junction bases left unmatched: 8. CDR3 length: 15 residues. CDR1 and CDR2 from the germline V gene are SNHLY and FYNNEI.

This receptor was identified in a man aged 18 to 35 with Graves' hyperthyroidism. The chain links TRBV2 to TRBJ2-5, with 9 positions matching TRBD1. What was sequenced was blood. CDR3 in amino acids: CASTKTGTGQETQYF. CDR3 nucleotide sequence: TGTGCCAGCACCAAAACAGGGACAGGGCAAGAGACCCAGTACTTC.